Following are 20 T cell receptor beta chains from one sample sequenced in a study of T cell repertoires in cytomegalovirus infection (dated by TCRdb to the late 2010s). For sequencing, an Illumina HiSeq 1500 was employed. TCRdb itself trimmed the public reads at Q25 with fastp, ran MiXCR and retained productive beta chains. Rows with one shared CDR3 protein collapse into an entry with the most common genes and DNA. Counted in this sample were around 210,000 distinct CDR3 sequences; around 6.2% of them appeared once. The top ten clones comprise 6.5% of the sample. The sample was PBMCs. The receptors shown here come from a human donor in good health (CMV status not recorded). Some clones in this sample may be carry-over from other donors' samples.

At least ten counts were recorded for this clonotype. The V call is TRBV7-2, the J call TRBJ1-2; D gene ambiguous. Trimming cost V 3 bases and J 0 bases, with 5 bases left between them. Germline V lookup: CDR1 SGHTA, CDR2 FQGNSA. The CDR3 runs 13 residues. CDR3 protein: CASSFTPNYGYTF. The CDR3 bases are TGTGCCAGCAGCTTCACACCTAACTATGGCTACACCTTC.

This clonotype was seen ten or more times. V usage is TRBV6-2 or TRBV6-3 and J usage is TRBJ1-5; tentatively, D is TRBD1 (6 bases). Trimming removed 7 bases at V and 6 bases at J, with 19 bases between. The CDR3 extends over 15 amino acids. Germline loops: CDR1 MNHEY, CDR2 SVGEGT. This CDR3 reads CASTERGAGSQPQHF. Here the CDR3 DNA reads TGTGCCAGCACCGAAAGGGGGGCGGGGAGTCAGCCCCAGCATTTT.

The table lists this clonotype with a few counts. The chain recombines TRBV20-1 with TRBJ1-6, with 10 bases that match TRBD1. V shed 6 bases, J shed 9 bases, and the junction held 5 bases outside the gene matches. Germline assignment: CDR1 DFQATT and CDR2 SNEGSKA (reference sequence). The CDR3 runs 13 residues. The CDR3 DNA sequence: TGCAGTGCCCCGACAGGGGGCTTTTCACCCCTCCACTTT. It is translated as CSAPTGGFSPLHF.

This clonotype was found many times. This sequence joins TRBV7-2 and TRBJ1-5; D possibly corresponds to TRBD1 (5 bases). The CDR3 is 15 amino acids. Germline V lookup: CDR1 SGHTA, CDR2 FQGNSA. Deletions cut 2 bases from V and 7 bases from J, with 15 bases between. The CDR3 loop reads CASSLTRELGQPQHF. The CDR3 coding sequence is TGTGCCAGCAGCTTAACCAGGGAATTAGGGCAGCCCCAGCATTTT.

This clonotype has only a few counts. J is TRBJ1-1 and V is TRBV2; a possible D gene is TRBD1 (6 bases). The V gene's germline CDR1 is SNHLY and CDR2 FYNNEI. This CDR3 region has 12 residues. The V end was cut by 2 bases, the J end by 12 bases, with 13 bases between. CDR3 region: CASSEKQGKTFF. The CDR3 nucleotides are TGTGCCAGCAGTGAAAAGCAGGGGAAAACTTTCTTT.

There are many counts of this clonotype. This sequence joins TRBV27 and TRBJ1-4; D perhaps matches TRBD1 (5 bases). With 5 bases removed from V and 0 bases from J, the gap between germline ends came to 13 bases. The germline V gene has CDR1 MNHEY and CDR2 SMNVEV (reference sequence). CDR3 size: 16 residues. The CDR3 DNA reads as TGTGCCAGCAGTGCCGGGACGGTTTCAACTAATGAAAAACTGTTTTTT. Amino acids: CASSAGTVSTNEKLFF. Using reference TRBV27 and TRBJ1-4 for the parts outside the CDR3, the full variable domain is EAQVTQNPRYLITVTGKKLTVTCSQNMNHEYMSWYRQDPGLGLRQIYYSMNVEVTDKGDVPEGYKVSRKEKRNFPLILESPSPNQTSLYFCASSAGTVSTNEKLFFGSGTQLSVL.

This clonotype was recorded many times. The chain combines TRBV2 with TRBJ2-1, with 13 bases matching TRBD2. J lost 9 bases, V lost 6 bases, and 5 bases had no gene match. This CDR3 region has 14 residues. Germline V gene data show CDR1 as SNHLY and CDR2 as FYNNEI. The DNA of the CDR3 is TGTGCCAGCAGCTTACTAGCGGGGGGGCTTGAGCAGTTCTTC. Translated: CASSLLAGGLEQFF.

This clonotype has at least ten counts. This chain uses TRBV7-2 with TRBJ1-2; D gene unclear. Germline V gene sequence: CDR1 SGHTA, CDR2 FQGNSA. V lost 2 bases and J lost 4, with 11 bases in between. The CDR3 is made up of 14 amino acids. The CDR3 loop is CASSLNAGTYGYTF. The CDR3 bases are TGTGCCAGCAGCTTAAATGCGGGCACCTATGGCTACACCTTC.

In this sample, this clonotype turned up many times. The chain joins TRBV4-3 to TRBJ2-5; D is ambiguous. Germline-derived CDR1 and CDR2 are LGHNA and YSLEER. V was cut by 0 bases and J by 1 base, with 3 bases left in between. This CDR3 is built from 13 residues. The CDR3 loop reads CASSQDAQETQYF. The CDR3 region has the DNA TGCGCCAGCAGCCAAGACGCCCAAGAGACCCAGTACTTC.

This clonotype was detected ten times or more. The rearrangement joins TRBV6-1 to TRBJ2-1; no reliable D call. From germline, CDR1 is MNHNS and CDR2 SASEGT. The CDR3 loop spans 16 amino acids. V shed 8 bases and J shed 0 bases, with 17 bases lying between them. CDR3 protein: CASGAEVKNSYNEQFF. In nucleotides, the CDR3 is TGTGCCAGCGGCGCCGAGGTAAAAAACTCCTACAATGAGCAGTTCTTC.

In this sample, this clonotype turned up many times. This rearrangement joins TRBV6-6 to TRBJ2-5; 9 nucleotides line up with TRBD2. J was trimmed by 6 bases and V by 2 bases; bases with no gene match: 10. The CDR3 runs to 16 residues. Germline CDR1 is MNHNY and CDR2 is SVGAGI (reference sequence). CDR3 residues: CASSYPGLAGRKTQYF. DNA of the CDR3: TGTGCCAGCAGTTACCCGGGGCTAGCGGGGAGGAAGACCCAGTACTTC.

The V and J genes are TRBV28 and TRBJ1-2, with no clear D. CDR1 is MDHEN and CDR2 is SYDVKM in the germline V gene. The CDR3 loop spans 13 amino acids. The germline V and J ends were trimmed by 6 bases and 8 bases, with 16 bases remaining between them. The CDR3 DNA reads as TGTGCCAGCAGCTTACCGGAGAGAGAGGGCTACACCTTC. Encoded protein: CASSLPEREGYTF.

There are many counts of this clonotype. The V gene is TRBV20-1, the J gene TRBJ2-1; the D gene could be TRBD1 or TRBD2 (6 bases each). This CDR3 spans 11 amino acids. Germline V gene lookup returns CDR1 DFQATT and CDR2 SNEGSKA (reference sequence). V shed 1 base and J shed 10 bases, with 8 bases lying between them. CDR3 in amino acids: CSARGGGEQFF. The CDR3 nucleotides are TGCAGTGCTAGAGGAGGGGGGGAGCAGTTCTTC.

This clonotype was counted ten times or more. The V call is TRBV7-9, the J call TRBJ1-5; D possibly corresponds to TRBD1 (5 bases). This CDR3 comprises 13 residues. Per germline, CDR1 SEHNR and CDR2 FQNEAQ (reference sequence). V was clipped by 4 bases and J by 3 bases, with 7 bases between them. CDR3 bases: TGTGCCAGCAGCTCACAGGACAATCAGCCCCAGCATTTT. It specifies CASSSQDNQPQHF.

The rearrangement uses TRBV23-1 and TRBJ2-7; 7 bases agree with TRBD1. Being an ORF, TRBV23-1 has a function that is uncertain. There are 16 residues in the CDR3. With V trimmed by 0 bases and J by 5 bases, 10 bases remained unmatched. The CDR3 protein is CASSQSSRQGWDEQYF. The DNA of the CDR3 is TGCGCCAGCAGTCAATCGTCCCGACAGGGATGGGACGAGCAGTACTTC.

Many counts were recorded for this clonotype. The chain uses TRBV18 and TRBJ1-4, with TRBD1 matching over 8 bases. Germline assignment: CDR1 KGHSH and CDR2 LQKENI. The CDR3 has 14 residues. Losses at the gene ends were 3 bases for V and 8 bases for J; bases not matched to a gene: 5. The CDR3 region has the DNA TGTGCCAGCTCACCGCTACAGGGGGAGGAAAAACTGTTTTTT. Its protein is CASSPLQGEEKLFF.

At least ten counts were recorded for this clonotype. The chain joins TRBV20-1 to TRBJ1-1; tentatively, D is TRBD1 (5 bases). This CDR3 is 13 amino acids long. V lost 5 bases, J lost 6 bases, and 16 bases lay in between. In germline, CDR1 is DFQATT, CDR2 SNEGSKA (reference sequence). The chain's CDR3 is CSALDFGGSEAFF. Written as DNA, the CDR3 is TGCAGTGCTCTTGACTTTGGGGGATCTGAAGCTTTCTTT.

This clonotype was seen ten or more times. This chain connects TRBV5-6 to TRBJ2-5, with a weak D call TRBD2 (7 bases). Per germline, CDR1 SGHDT and CDR2 YYEEEE. The CDR3 is 15 amino acids. V was trimmed by 4 bases and J by 4 bases, leaving 17 bases between them. Here the CDR3 reads CASSLYGGRRETQYF. The DNA of the CDR3 is TGTGCCAGCAGCCTCTACGGGGGGCGTCGAGAGACCCAGTACTTC.

A few counts support this clonotype. The J gene is TRBJ1-2, the V gene TRBV12-3 or TRBV12-4; 7 bases are a match to TRBD1. The V and J ends lost 3 bases and 3 bases, in that order; junction bases with no gene match: 7. The CDR3 is 15 residues long. CDR3 coding DNA: TGTGCCAGCAGTTTCCCCGGGACAGAAGACTATGGCTACACCTTC. Protein: CASSFPGTEDYGYTF.

This clonotype showed up just a few times. V and J are TRBV29-1 and TRBJ1-4; 12 positions agree with TRBD1. The CDR3 runs 14 residues. Germline-derived CDR1 and CDR2 are SQVTM and ANQGSEA. Trimming removed 5 bases from V and 8 bases from J; junction bases left unmatched: 6. CDR3 loop: CSVYEGTGGEKLFF. The CDR3 DNA reads as TGCAGCGTTTACGAGGGGACAGGGGGCGAAAAACTGTTTTTT.